This T cell receptor beta chain was sequenced for a study of cytomegalovirus exposure and HLA in healthy donors. CDR1 and CDR2 (germline): KGHSH, LQKENI. The CDR3 is made up of 16 amino acids. With 2 bases clipped from V and 2 bases from J, the junction kept 6 bases outside the gene matches. The PCR made use of 60 Vbeta and 13 Jbeta primers. In the source study's methods: Among the unique TCR beta chains that a later analysis counted, about 81 million in all, around 11 million were shared. Assay: immunoSEQ multiplex PCR; the TCRdb copy retains only in-frame clones and omits some. For V, J and clone size, that table is used; D and trimming come from the DNA. The data contain approximately 190,000 clones, around 90% of them singletons.

This clonotype was sampled from a boy aged 2 to 9 in good health and CMV-seronegative. The rearrangement joins TRBV18 to TRBJ2-5; TRBD2 matches 9 bases. Sequences were obtained from PBMCs. The CDR3 spells CASSPTASGMQETQYF. The CDR3 DNA follows: TGTGCCAGCTCACCAACTGCTAGCGGGATGCAAGAGACCCAGTACTTC.